This T cell receptor beta chain is from a study of CD4 T cells in relation to SARS-CoV-2 and coronaviruses. CD4+ T cells from unexposed donors were obtained before the COVID-19 pandemic (2011-2018). Cryopreserved PBMCs were CD4-enriched, then split into naive and memory cells. Study conclusions and caveats: The cross-reactivity analysis covered only spike protein, not other viral proteins. The assay detects memory recall responses, not culture-primed primary responses.

Naive and memory CD4+ T cell DNA was deep-sequenced without culture. Measured with immunoSEQ multiplex PCR; TCRdb has only the in-frame clones, and not every one. The sample holds 60,000 to 85,000 clones, roughly 93% seen once. This clone was counted a single time. Its antigen is still unknown. CDR3 length: 16 residues. What was sequenced was naive CD4+ T cells from PBMCs. Noted subset: naive CD4+ T cells isolated by negative enrichment. The source is a human donor in good health. The chain has TRBV21-1 and TRBJ2-5; no check of the table's D call, TRBD1, against the DNA was made. TRBV21-1 is classified as a pseudogene. The CDR3 DNA follows: TGTGCCAGCAGCAAATTAAACAGGGGAATGCCAGAGACCCAGTACTTC. It codes for CASSKLNRGMPETQYF.